This note documents a single T cell receptor (beta chain) sequence. As yet, its antigen is unknown. The data belong to a study of T cell responses to AZD1222 COVID-19 vaccine. Regarding the study as a whole: Females outnumbered males among donors, who were mostly white British; clonal diversity was possibly underestimated. Nearly half of the spike-specific TCRs reportedly recognize variant regions that carry no mutations.

TCRdb keeps only in-frame clones here, not all; method: immunoSEQ multiplex PCR. The sample carries some 120,000 clones, around 90% recorded once. The sequence derives from an adult who received the MenACWY meningococcal vaccine as a control. The starting material was peripheral blood, obtained 28 days after the second dose of the MenACWY control vaccine.

CDR3 DNA: TGTGCCACCAGTGATCCGAGTGGGAGCTCCTACAATGAGCAGTTCTTC. Its protein product is CATSDPSGSSYNEQFF. The chain couples TRBV24-1 to TRBJ2-1; perhaps TRBD2 as D (5 bases). Germline CDR1 reads KGHDR; CDR2 reads SFDVKD. This CDR3 contains 16 residues. V lost 3 bases and J 0 bases, leaving 11 bases between the germline ends.